This entry lists 20 T cell receptor beta chains sequenced from one sample in a study of shared clonotypes between healthy human individuals. Profiling relied on immunoSEQ multiplex PCR, and the TCRdb table lists in-frame clones only, not all of them. The data show about 600,000 clones, about 80% seen once. Sequenced material: PBMCs. Receptors originate from a woman aged 40 to 50 in good health. Some clones in this sample may be carry-over from other donors' samples.

Remarks on this clone: The junction departs from germline at one end; a sequencing error may be responsible. The gene calls are TRBV4-3 and TRBJ1-5; no clear D gene. Germline V gene data show CDR1 as LGHNA and CDR2 as YSLEER. This CDR3 comprises 13 residues. CDR3 coding DNA: TGCGCCAGCAGCCAAGAGAGAACAGCCCCCCGGCATTTT. Amino acids: CASSQERTAPRHF.

The rearrangement joins TRBV2 to TRBJ2-5, with 7 bases matching TRBD1. V was clipped by 7 bases and J by 3 bases; unmatched bases: 11. CDR1 is SNHLY, CDR2 FYNNEI, per germline. The CDR3 covers 15 residues. CDR3 region: CASNQQGSGKETQYF. The CDR3 region has the DNA TGTGCCAGCAACCAACAGGGGTCGGGAAAAGAGACCCAGTACTTC.

V gene TRBV10-2 combines with J gene TRBJ2-7; possibly TRBD1 for D (7 bases). Trimming shortened V by 6 bases and J by 7 bases, and 16 bases separated the two germline ends. Per germline, CDR1 WSHSY and CDR2 SAAADI. The CDR3 sequence is 13 residues long. DNA for the CDR3: TGCGCCAGCAGCGGGACAGCGGCGGGGGAGCAGTACTTC. Its protein product is CASSGTAAGEQYF.

As concerns this clone: With a much larger clone just one base away, this may be a read error. The identical CDR3 is also encoded by other nucleotide sequences in the sample. V and J are TRBV19 and TRBJ2-3; D may be TRBD2 (6 bases). The CDR3 contains 16 residues. The germline V gene has CDR1 LNHDA and CDR2 SQIVND (reference sequence). The V end lost 5 bases, the J end lost 2 bases, and 17 bases lay between the germline ends. CDR3 in DNA: TGTGCCAGTAGTGGGAGGCCTGACTTACCCACAGATACGCAGTATTTT. Protein sequence: CASSGRPDLPTDTQYF.

The chain carries TRBV7-9 and TRBJ2-7; 10 positions agree with TRBD2. This CDR3 has 14 residues. With V trimmed by 7 bases and J by 4 bases, 7 bases remained unmatched. Germline assignment: CDR1 SEHNR and CDR2 FQNEAQ (reference sequence). The CDR3 is CASTRVAGGYEQYF. The CDR3, as DNA: TGTGCCAGCACCCGAGTAGCGGGAGGTTACGAGCAGTACTTC.

The V and J genes are TRBV6-4 and TRBJ2-2, with a tentative D call TRBD2 (6 bases). The CDR3 has 15 amino acids. Germline V CDR1 and CDR2: MRHNA, SNTAGT. V dropped 5 bases and J dropped 5 bases, with 15 bases sitting between them. As DNA, the CDR3 is TGTGCCAGCAGTTTAGTTACGGGAGCAACCGGGGAGCTGTTTTTT. This sequence encodes CASSLVTGATGELFF.

Comment on this clone: Other nucleotide sequences in the sample specify the same CDR3. J is TRBJ2-7 and V is TRBV9; D may match TRBD1 or TRBD2 (5 bases each). The CDR3 extends over 14 amino acids. Germline V CDR1 and CDR2: SGDLS, YYNGEE. Between the trimmed V and J ends, which lost 0 bases and 5 bases, there was a span of 12 bases. The CDR3 nucleotides read TGTGCCAGCAGCGTAGGGGGGAGTAGCCACGAGCAGTACTTC. The encoded protein is CASSVGGSSHEQYF.

This chain joins TRBV11-2 and TRBJ2-1; TRBD2 matches at 9 bases. Per the germline V gene, CDR1 is SGHAT and CDR2 is FQNNGV. V dropped 1 base and J dropped 15; count of bases not matched to a gene: 1. The length of the CDR3 is 11 residues. Here the CDR3 DNA reads TGTGCCAGCAGCTTAGGGACTAGCGTGTTCTTC. It translates to CASSLGTSVFF.

This clone was counted between two and nine times. The V call is TRBV5-6, the J call TRBJ2-5; D unclear. CDR1 SGHDT and CDR2 YYEEEE come from the germline V gene. The CDR3 length is 11 residues. V lost 1 base and J 2 bases, leaving 0 bases between the germline ends. The CDR3 region is CASSLQETQYF. The CDR3 nucleotides are TGTGCCAGCAGCTTGCAAGAGACCCAGTACTTC.

This rearrangement joins TRBV5-4 to TRBJ2-7; TRBD2 agrees at 7 bases. Germline trimming cut 0 bases from V and 4 bases from J; bases unmatched to any gene: 13. Germline CDR1 is SGHNT and CDR2 is YYREEE (reference sequence). This CDR3 comprises 17 residues. This CDR3 is CASSLGRPSRGDYEQYF. Written as DNA, the CDR3 is TGTGCCAGCAGCTTGGGCAGGCCGAGTCGGGGGGATTACGAGCAGTACTTC. The complete variable domain, with remaining parts taken from reference TRBV5-4 and TRBJ2-7, reads ETGVTQSPTHLIKTRGQQVTLRCSSQSGHNTVSWYQQALGQGPQFIFQYYREEENGRGNFPPRFSGLQFPNYSSELNVNALELDDSALYLCASSLGRPSRGDYEQYFGPGTRLTVT.

This clone is a singleton in its sample. The V gene is TRBV11-1, the J gene TRBJ2-3; no clear D gene. The CDR3 contains 15 residues. Per germline, CDR1 SGHAT and CDR2 FQDESV (reference sequence). V was cut by 2 bases and J by 0 bases, with 9 bases left in between. CDR3 nucleotides: TGTGCCAGCAGCTTAATTGCCGTGAGCACAGATACGCAGTATTTT. Its translation is CASSLIAVSTDTQYF.

CDR3 residues: CASSAYPPGGTNTGELFF. The CDR3 DNA sequence: TGTGCCAGCAGCGCGTACCCCCCGGGCGGGACGAACACCGGGGAGCTGTTTTTT. The chain combines TRBV9 with TRBJ2-2; TRBD2 might be the D (6 bases). Germline CDR1 SGDLS, CDR2 YYNGEE. V was clipped by 3 bases and J by 0 bases, with 18 bases between them. The CDR3 sequence is 18 residues long.

This rearrangement joins TRBV4-1 to TRBJ2-3; D is perhaps TRBD1 (6 bases). This CDR3 is built from 14 residues. CDR1 is MGHRA, CDR2 YSYEKL, per germline. V lost 1 base and J 2 bases, leaving 7 bases between the germline ends. DNA for the CDR3: TGCGCCAGCAGCCAAGCAGGGGTCACAGATACGCAGTATTTT. The encoded protein is CASSQAGVTDTQYF.

The rearrangement joins TRBV18 to TRBJ2-2, with 11 positions matching TRBD1. V lost 6 bases, J lost 6 bases, and 12 bases stayed unmatched. Germline CDR1 and CDR2: KGHSH and LQKENI. The CDR3 consists of 17 residues. CDR3 nucleotide sequence: TGTGCCAGCTCTCCTGCCCTGGGACAGGGGGAGTCCGGGGAGCTGTTTTTT. Translating it yields CASSPALGQGESGELFF.

The genes are TRBV28 and TRBJ1-5; D is uncertain. The CDR3 extends over 12 amino acids. Germline loops: CDR1 MDHEN, CDR2 SYDVKM. Trimming shortened V by 10 bases and J by 5 bases, and 12 bases separated the two germline ends. CDR3 amino acids: CATEYGHQPQHF. The CDR3 DNA sequence: TGTGCCACCGAATATGGTCATCAGCCCCAGCATTTT.

The rearrangement uses TRBV28 and TRBJ2-1; TRBD2 agrees at 11 bases. This CDR3 has 17 residues. Germline lookup yields CDR1 MDHEN and CDR2 SYDVKM. The J segment lost 4 bases and the V segment lost 9 bases, leaving 14 bases of the junction unmatched. The CDR3 is CASTSPFSGRVYNEQFF. The CDR3 bases are TGTGCCAGTACTTCCCCCTTTAGCGGGAGGGTTTACAATGAGCAGTTCTTC.

With respect to this clone: A read error is possible here, since a much larger clone lies one base away. The chain uses TRBV30 and TRBJ2-7; TRBD1 is a possible D gene (6 bases). The CDR3 runs to 13 residues. The germline V gene encodes CDR1 GTSNPN and CDR2 SVGIG (reference sequence). The CDR3, as DNA: TGTGCCTGGAGTAGAGGACAGCTCTACGAGCGGTACTTC. It specifies CAWSRGQLYERYF.

On this clone itself: A read error is possible here, since a much larger clone lies one base away. V is TRBV6-1 and J is TRBJ2-3, with TRBD1 matching 9 bases. The CDR3 totals 14 residues. Germline lookup yields CDR1 MNHNS and CDR2 SASEGT. CDR3 nucleotides: TGTGCCGGCAGCACAGGGGGCCGCACAGATACGCAGTATTTT. It specifies CAGSTGGRTDTQYF.

This rearrangement joins TRBV19 to TRBJ2-1; D may be TRBD1 or TRBD2 (5 bases each). The V gene lost 3 bases and the J gene lost 5 bases, with 11 bases spanning the gap. Germline V gene data show CDR1 as LNHDA and CDR2 as SQIVND (reference sequence). This CDR3 has 14 amino acids. The CDR3 region has the DNA TGTGCCAGTAGTATTGGGGACCGCCACAATGAGCAGTTCTTC. Translated, it gives CASSIGDRHNEQFF.

The chain employs TRBV5-4 and TRBJ1-2, with TRBD1 matching 9 bases. Germline CDR1 reads SGHNT; CDR2 reads YYREEE (reference sequence). V lost 4 bases and J lost 3; bases outside the gene matches: 10. The CDR3 totals 16 residues. The CDR3 is CASSLPGTGKDYGYTF. The CDR3 DNA is TGTGCCAGCAGCCTACCCGGGACAGGGAAGGACTATGGCTACACCTTC.